This T cell receptor beta chain was sequenced during a study of OX40 agonist ivuxolimab in advanced cancers. Study details: In this cohort, patients received ivuxolimab, an agonistic anti-OX40 (CD134) antibody.

TCRdb's table, derived via immunoSEQ multiplex PCR, lists solely in-frame clones and lacks some. The table records some 74,000 clones, around 90% of them present only once. The V and J ends lost 4 bases and 0 bases respectively, with 22 bases between them. The germline gives CDR1 SGHRS, CDR2 YFSETQ. The CDR3 extends over 18 amino acids. The chain links TRBV5-1 to TRBJ1-1; D might be TRBD1 (5 bases). The sample was CD4+ or CD8+ T cells sorted from blood, taken in a trial of the OX40 agonist ivuxolimab. This TCR was sampled from an adult with an advanced solid tumor such as melanoma, head and neck, liver or kidney cancer. CDR3 coding DNA: TGCGCCAGCAGCGGACATTGGGGCCGAAGATCCATGAACACTGAAGCTTTCTTT. Its translation: CASSGHWGRRSMNTEAFF.